One and the same sample provided the 27 T cell receptor beta chains below, sequenced in a study of beta chain features in type 1 diabetes. Regarding the study as a whole: TCRB CDR3s were moderately but significantly shorter in Type 1 diabetes patients in all four CD4+ subsets.

TCRB transcripts that were expressed got sequenced, as all of the isolated RNA had been reverse transcribed. Repertoires were generated with immunoSEQ multiplex PCR, while TCRdb's copy carries only in-frame clones and drops some. Here the sample spans about 150,000 clones, 9% to 12% being singletons. No cognate antigen is known for these TCRs. The sequenced sample was central memory CD4+ T cells from blood. These receptors came from a man younger than 40 with type 1 diabetes.

V usage is TRBV28 and J usage is TRBJ2-5; D ambiguous. Looked up from germline, CDR1 is MDHEN and CDR2 is SYDVKM. V was pared by 3 bases and J by 5 bases, with 16 bases between. The CDR3 extends over 15 amino acids. In nucleotides, the CDR3 is TGTGCCAGCAGTTTGGATCCACTAAACGGGGAGACCCAGTACTTC. Its translation: CASSLDPLNGETQYF.

This clone was detected a few times. The chain is built from TRBV4-1 and TRBJ2-3; TRBD2 matches at 12 bases. V shed 3 bases and J 3 bases; nucleotides not matched to a gene: 4. Germline V gene lookup returns CDR1 MGHRA and CDR2 YSYEKL. The CDR3 has 16 amino acids. CDR3 bases: TGCGCCAGCAGCCATGGACTAGCGGGATCTACAGATACGCAGTATTTT. Encoded protein: CASSHGLAGSTDTQYF.

This chain joins TRBV6-6 and TRBJ2-7; TRBD2 matches 14 bases. J gave up 0 bases and V 6 bases, and 4 bases lay outside the gene matches. Looked up from germline, CDR1 is MNHNY and CDR2 is SVGAGI (reference sequence). The CDR3 sequence is 16 residues long. CDR3 sequence reads: CASSKTSGRVSYEQYF. The CDR3 DNA sequence: TGTGCCAGCAGCAAGACTAGCGGGAGGGTCTCCTACGAGCAGTACTTC.

This clone was recorded a few times. The J gene is TRBJ2-3, the V gene TRBV5-1; no firm D call. V was clipped by 6 bases and J by 0 bases, with 14 bases between them. Germline CDR1 reads SGHRS; CDR2 reads YFSETQ. The CDR3 extends over 15 amino acids. The DNA for the CDR3 is TGCGCCAGCATTCCGACACCAACTAGCACAGATACGCAGTATTTT. Protein: CASIPTPTSTDTQYF.

In this sample, this clone turned up a few times. This rearrangement joins TRBV18 to TRBJ1-5; D is ambiguous. V was clipped by 4 bases and J by 1 base, with 8 bases between them. Germline-derived CDR1 and CDR2 are KGHSH and LQKENI. This CDR3 has 14 amino acids. The CDR3 sequence: CASSRERSNQPQHF. The CDR3 DNA sequence: TGTGCCAGCTCACGAGAGCGCAGCAATCAGCCCCAGCATTTT.

The CDR3 loop reads CASSLTRDTEAFF. The CDR3 nucleotides read TGTGCCAGCAGCCTGACCAGGGACACTGAAGCTTTCTTT. V is TRBV6-1 and J is TRBJ1-1; TRBD1 is a possible D gene (5 bases). Looked up from germline, CDR1 is MNHNS and CDR2 is SASEGT. The V end was cut by 6 bases, the J end by 3 bases, with 11 bases between. The CDR3 is 13 amino acids.

As DNA, the CDR3 is TGTGCCAGCAGTGAGTTTGCGGGAGAGGAGTACAATGAGCAGTTCTTC. Amino acid sequence: CASSEFAGEEYNEQFF. The rearrangement links TRBV25-1 to TRBJ2-1; 7 bases map to TRBD2. This CDR3 has 16 amino acids. Trimming took 3 bases from V and 4 from J; bases not matched to a gene: 9. In germline, CDR1 is MGHDK, CDR2 SYGVNS.

The sample holds a few counts of this clone. The rearrangement joins TRBV6-5 to TRBJ1-2, with a weak D call TRBD1 (6 bases). Between the trimmed V and J ends, which lost 0 bases and 3 bases, there was a span of 8 bases. From germline, CDR1 is MNHEY and CDR2 SVGAGI. This CDR3 comprises 14 residues. CDR3 sequence: CASSYSTGYYGYTF. Written as DNA, the CDR3 is TGTGCCAGCAGTTACTCGACAGGCTACTATGGCTACACCTTC.

This clone showed up just a few times. The V and J genes are TRBV2 and TRBJ2-7, with 13 bases fitting TRBD2. This CDR3 has 15 amino acids. With 5 bases clipped from V and 2 bases from J, the junction kept 3 bases outside the gene matches. Germline CDR1 reads SNHLY; CDR2 reads FYNNEI. The CDR3 protein is CASSNGLAGAYEQYF. In nucleotides, the CDR3 is TGTGCCAGCAGTAACGGACTAGCGGGAGCCTACGAGCAGTACTTC.

This clone came up a few times. J is TRBJ2-2 and V is TRBV7-3; 7 bases agree with TRBD2. The CDR3 loop spans 16 amino acids. J was trimmed by 6 bases and V by 5 bases; bases with no gene match: 12. Looked up from germline, CDR1 is SGHTA and CDR2 is FQGTGA. The chain's CDR3 is CASSLRGGSPPGELFF. In DNA, the CDR3 is TGTGCCAGCAGCCTCCGGGGAGGGAGTCCCCCCGGGGAGCTGTTTTTT.

This clone was seen a handful of times. V is TRBV15 and J is TRBJ1-2, with a possible D match to TRBD1 (5 bases). There are 13 residues in the CDR3. The germline V and J ends were trimmed by 1 base and 3 bases, with 6 bases remaining between them. In germline, CDR1 is LNHNV, CDR2 YYDKDF (reference sequence). CDR3 residues: CATSRAQDYGYTF. For the CDR3, the DNA is TGTGCCACCAGCAGAGCACAGGACTATGGCTACACCTTC. Full variable domain (outside the CDR3, taken from reference TRBV15 and TRBJ1-2): DAMVIQNPRYQVTQFGKPVTLSCSQTLNHNVMYWYQQKSSQAPKLLFHYYDKDFNNEADTPDNFQSRRPNTSFCFLDIRSPGLGDTAMYLCATSRAQDYGYTFGSGTRLTVV.

This chain uses TRBV4-2 with TRBJ1-4, with TRBD1 as a possible D gene (5 bases). The germline gives CDR1 LGHNA, CDR2 YNFKEQ. The CDR3 extends over 17 amino acids. V lost 0 bases and J lost 0, with 11 bases in between. The CDR3 loop reads CASSQDGRVATNEKLFF. DNA for the CDR3: TGTGCCAGCAGCCAAGATGGCAGGGTGGCAACTAATGAAAAACTGTTTTTT.

About this clone: The same CDR3 is also encoded by other DNA sequences in this sample. This chain uses TRBV5-4 with TRBJ2-3; 8 nucleotides line up with TRBD1. The CDR3 loop spans 14 amino acids. Germline assignment: CDR1 SGHNT and CDR2 YYREEE (reference sequence). J gave up 2 bases and V 2 bases, and 1 base lay outside the gene matches. The CDR3: CASSLQGDTDTQYF. CDR3 DNA sequence: TGTGCCAGCAGCTTACAGGGGGACACAGATACGCAGTATTTT.

In its sample, this clone was seen a few times. The gene calls are TRBV6-5 and TRBJ2-3, with a possible D match to TRBD2 (6 bases). CDR1 is MNHEY, CDR2 SVGAGI, per germline. The CDR3 is 14 residues long. Trimming took 6 bases from V and 3 from J, leaving 13 bases between them. CDR3 bases: TGTGCCAGCAGCCCGATGGGGGGTACAGATACGCAGTATTTT. The encoded protein is CASSPMGGTDTQYF.

The rearrangement links TRBV18 to TRBJ1-1, with 7 positions matching TRBD1. V lost 3 bases to trimming and J lost 0 bases; unmatched junction nucleotides: 7. Germline V gives CDR1 KGHSH, CDR2 LQKENI. The CDR3 is 16 amino acids. CDR3: CASSPLTGTMNTEAFF. For the CDR3, the DNA is TGTGCCAGCTCACCTCTGACAGGGACAATGAACACTGAAGCTTTCTTT. Looking up the rest from reference TRBV18 and TRBJ1-1 gives the full variable domain: NAGVMQNPRHLVRRRGQEARLRCSPMKGHSHVYWYRQLPEEGLKFMVYLQKENIIDESGMPKERFSAEFPKEGPSILRIQQVVRGDSAAYFCASSPLTGTMNTEAFFGQGTRLTVV.

The rearrangement joins TRBV27 to TRBJ2-7; 11 nucleotides align to TRBD2. CDR3 length: 16 amino acids. V trimming: 6 bases; J trimming: 6 bases; junction bases outside the gene matches: 13. CDR1 and CDR2 from the germline V gene are MNHEY and SMNVEV (reference sequence). CDR3 in amino acids: CASRTLAGGGSREQYF. The CDR3 bases are TGTGCCAGCAGGACTCTAGCGGGAGGAGGGTCACGCGAGCAGTACTTC.

This clone has more than one count but fewer than ten. V usage is TRBV7-2 and J usage is TRBJ2-7, with D perhaps matching TRBD1 (6 bases). Trimming pared 5 bases from V and 6 bases from J, leaving 17 bases between. The CDR3 runs 14 residues. From germline, CDR1 is SGHTA and CDR2 FQGNSA. The CDR3 bases are TGTGCCAGCAGCCCAGGGGCCTACTCGGGCGAGCAGTACTTC. Protein sequence: CASSPGAYSGEQYF.

The chain carries TRBV4-1 and TRBJ2-1; possible D gene TRBD2, 6 bases. Trimming took 4 bases from V and 8 from J, leaving 15 bases between them. The CDR3 runs to 14 residues. The germline gives CDR1 MGHRA, CDR2 YSYEKL. The CDR3 loop reads CASSPRSRRDEQFF. Written as DNA, the CDR3 is TGCGCCAGCAGCCCAAGATCCCGGAGGGATGAGCAGTTCTTC.

The sample holds a few counts of this clone. This sequence joins TRBV9 and TRBJ2-3; a possible D gene is TRBD1 (5 bases). V was pared by 3 bases and J by 2 bases, with 10 bases between. This CDR3 spans 14 amino acids. The germline CDR1 and CDR2 sequences are SGDLS and YYNGEE. Here the CDR3 DNA reads TGTGCCAGCAGCGCAGTTGGGGCCACAGATACGCAGTATTTT. It yields the protein CASSAVGATDTQYF.

This clone was seen a few times. The V gene is TRBV5-8, the J gene TRBJ2-7; no clear D. V was trimmed by 3 bases and J by 3 bases, leaving 10 bases between them. The CDR3 has 13 residues. Germline V CDR1 and CDR2: SGHTS, YDEGEE. CDR3 sequence: CASSSVNIYEQYF. The CDR3 DNA follows: TGTGCCAGCAGCTCCGTAAACATCTACGAGCAGTACTTC.

This clone was detected a few times. The chain combines TRBV4-2 with TRBJ1-1, with TRBD1 identical over 9 bases. V gave up 1 base and J gave up 7 bases; unmatched junction bases: 4. The CDR3 length is 14 residues. The V gene's germline CDR1 is LGHNA and CDR2 YNFKEQ. For the CDR3, the DNA is TGTGCCAGCAGCCAAGGACAGGGGGGGGATGAAGCTTTCTTT. Its protein product is CASSQGQGGDEAFF.

DNA for the CDR3: TGTGCCAGCAGCTTGATGGGACAGGGGAACTATGGCTACACCTTC. Translation gives CASSLMGQGNYGYTF. The V gene is TRBV7-2, the J gene TRBJ1-2; 10 positions match TRBD1. Germline trimming cut 3 bases from V and 2 bases from J; bases unmatched to any gene: 3. Germline V gene sequence: CDR1 SGHTA, CDR2 FQGNSA. The CDR3 is 15 amino acids.

Concerning this clone itself: The sample contains more than one DNA sequence encoding this CDR3. The rearrangement uses TRBV28 and TRBJ2-7; 8 bases align to TRBD1. Germline trimming cut 3 bases from V and 3 bases from J; bases unmatched to any gene: 1. The V gene's germline CDR1 is MDHEN and CDR2 SYDVKM. CDR3 length equals 13 residues. The CDR3 protein is CASSFGQGYEQYF. The CDR3 region has the DNA TGTGCCAGCAGTTTCGGACAGGGCTACGAGCAGTACTTC.

This clone was seen a few times. The CDR3 bases are TGTGCCTGGGGCCTTGGGGGACAGGACTACGAGCAGTACTTC. Its protein product is CAWGLGGQDYEQYF. The V gene is TRBV30, the J gene TRBJ2-7; 8 bases line up with TRBD1. CDR3 length equals 14 residues. The germline V gene has CDR1 GTSNPN and CDR2 SVGIG (reference sequence). V lost 5 bases to trimming and J lost 3 bases; unmatched junction nucleotides: 9.

This clone is medium-sized within its sample. The CDR3: CASSVPSGRGNEQFF. DNA of the CDR3: TGTGCCAGCAGTGTACCTAGCGGGAGGGGAAATGAGCAGTTCTTC. The chain links TRBV2 to TRBJ2-1; 12 bases align to TRBD2. The CDR3 runs to 15 residues. Trimming at V came to 4 bases and at J to 7 bases, leaving 5 bases not matched to a gene. CDR1 SNHLY and CDR2 FYNNEI come from the germline V gene.

The chain carries TRBV5-1 and TRBJ1-2, with 10 bases identical to TRBD1. Germline trimming cut 4 bases from V and 1 base from J; bases unmatched to any gene: 7. The CDR3 sequence is 16 residues long. Germline V CDR1 and CDR2: SGHRS, YFSETQ. CDR3 protein: CASSPAGQGVNYGYTF. The CDR3 DNA follows: TGCGCCAGCAGCCCCGCCGGACAGGGGGTTAACTATGGCTACACCTTC.

This clone was counted only a few times. The gene calls are TRBV28 and TRBJ1-4, with 8 bases lining up with TRBD1. The CDR3 has 15 amino acids. After removal of 5 bases from V and 4 bases from J, the junction contained 6 bases not matched to a gene. Per the germline V gene, CDR1 is MDHEN and CDR2 is SYDVKM. CDR3 sequence: CASSRSGGDNEKLFF. CDR3 DNA: TGTGCCAGCAGTCGATCAGGGGGCGATAATGAAAAACTGTTTTTT.